The clone carrying this TCR gamma chain has only a few counts. V lost 0 bases and J lost 4; bases outside the gene matches: 0. Germline V gene sequence: CDR1 EGSTGY, CDR2 YDSYTSSV. This CDR3 is built from 16 residues. TCRdb reprocessed the reads using CATT. The sample yields 1,700 or so gamma-chain clones, about 12% seen once. The sample comes from a study of gamma-delta chains in newborns, infants, children. Study at large: Polyclonal expansion of innate γδ T cells after birth follows microbial exposure.

The specimen sequenced was blood. This receptor was taken from a child who was a newborn, infant or young child, either healthy, febrile or measles-vaccinated (not recorded which). The chain combines TRGV4 with TRGJP. This CDR3 is CATWDGQELGKKIKVF. The DNA of the CDR3 is TGTGCCACCTGGGATGGGCAAGAGTTGGGCAAAAAAATCAAGGTATTT.